This TCR beta chain was captured in a study of shared clonotypes between healthy human individuals. Study-level results: There were few donors, and this limited the genetic and exposure-history diversity represented.

CDR3 size: 16 residues. V trimming: 5 bases; J trimming: 2 bases; junction bases outside the gene matches: 5. CDR1 is PRHDT and CDR2 is FYEKMQ in the germline V gene (reference sequence). About this clone: The antigen is undetermined.

Only in-frame clones appear in the TCRdb table, and some are missing; sequencing was by immunoSEQ multiplex PCR. The sample yields 2 million to 2.5 million clones, under 97% seen once. The rearrangement links TRBV13 to TRBJ2-3; 12 bases fit TRBD2. The sequenced material came from naive CD4+ T cells sorted from blood. Subset given: CD45RA+ positively selected. This receptor was identified in a man younger than 35 in good health. In DNA, the CDR3 is TGTGCCAGCAGCAAGCGGACTAGCGGGAACACAGATACGCAGTATTTT. It specifies CASSKRTSGNTDTQYF.